This T cell receptor (beta chain) was observed in a study of post-analysis software for immune sequencing data. Study information: Relapsing-remitting, secondary progressive and progressive-relapsing multiple sclerosis were all included among the disease courses. Whole-study findings and limits: The study found TRBV5-6, TRBV5-1 and TRBV20-1 among about 5 TRBV segments more frequent in patients than controls. Versus controls, multiple sclerosis patients showed significantly lower diversity (normalized Chao1). The authors found that F measure strongly co-clustered same-batch samples.

The library was made from cDNA and included unique molecular identifiers. Input of roughly 0.9 to 11 million T cells yielded some 500,000 cDNA molecules. MiXCR, run by TCRdb on the PCR reads, gives a single entry per CDR3 protein. The sample holds about 260,000 distinct CDR3 sequences; 36% are singletons and the top ten take under 5.5%. The CDR3 runs to 14 residues. Germline V CDR1 and CDR2: MNHNY, SVGAGI (reference sequence). V trimming: 6 bases; J trimming: 1 base; junction bases outside the gene matches: 5. This clonotype was seen many times. Antigen unknown. The source material was blood. The receptor's source is a girl aged 5-17 years with multiple sclerosis. The chain has TRBV6-6 and TRBJ2-5; 7 bases are shared with TRBD1. CDR3 nucleotide sequence: TGTGCCAGCAGACCCGACAGGGTCCAAGAGACCCAGTACTTC. As protein: CASRPDRVQETQYF.